This TCR beta chain was captured by sequencing in a study of Graves' ophthalmopathy and Graves' hyperthyroidism. For repertoire sequencing, the TCR beta CDR3 regions were amplified from RNA transcripts. Second-round multiplex PCR came after first-round RT-PCR with HTBI primers. Via MiXCR, TCRdb re-called the multiplex PCR reads, giving one row per CDR3 protein. The data show approximately 160,000 distinct CDR3 sequences, more than 30% seen once. Ophthalmopathy was moderately-to-severely active, CAS at least 3, NOSPECS at least 4, lasting under 3 months. This clonotype was counted ten times or more. V lost 0 bases and J 1 base, leaving 9 bases between the germline ends. This CDR3 is built from 15 residues. Germline assignment: CDR1 LGHDT and CDR2 YNNKEL (reference sequence).

The source is a woman aged 40 to 50 with Graves' ophthalmopathy. Specimen: peripheral blood. V gene TRBV3-1 combines with J gene TRBJ2-5; TRBD2 is a possible D gene (7 bases). The CDR3 sequence: CASSQDRGAQETQYF. The CDR3 DNA reads TGTGCCAGCAGCCAAGATCGGGGGGCCCAAGAGACCCAGTACTTC.